Below are 4 T cell receptor beta chains sequenced from a single sample in a study of shared T cell receptors in the human thymus. Profiling relied on immunoSEQ multiplex PCR, and the TCRdb table lists in-frame clones only, not all of them. Of about 660,000 clones listed, 88% are singletons. These same data were also listed under a study on human thymus T cells.

Material for sequencing was thymocytes. These receptors came from a boy under three years old with a congenital heart defect.

As concerns this clone: One end of the junction varies from germline; a read error may be responsible. This chain links TRBV30 with TRBJ1-6; TRBD1 matches at 7 bases. The germline V gene has CDR1 GTSNPN and CDR2 SVGIG (reference sequence). The CDR3 has 16 amino acids. In DNA, the CDR3 is TGTGCCTGGAGTGTAACTCCGGGACAGAATAATTCCCCCCTCCACTTT. Translated: CAWSVTPGQNNSPLHF.

The V gene is TRBV6-7, the J gene TRBJ1-2; D perhaps matches TRBD1 (6 bases). TRBV6-7 is marked as an open reading frame, function uncertain. The CDR3 length is 12 residues. V was clipped by 6 bases and J by 5 bases, with 10 bases between them. In DNA, the CDR3 is TGTGCCAGCAGAGCCACAGGGTATGGCTACACCTTC. As protein: CASRATGYGYTF.

The chain combines TRBV18 with TRBJ2-1; D might be TRBD1 (5 bases). Germline CDR1 and CDR2: KGHSH and LQKENI. The CDR3 contains 14 residues. With 1 base removed from V and 7 bases from J, the gap between germline ends came to 11 bases. The CDR3 region is CASSPLIPGNEQFF. Written as DNA, the CDR3 is TGTGCCAGCTCACCACTTATCCCAGGGAATGAGCAGTTCTTC. Looking up the rest from reference TRBV18 and TRBJ2-1 gives the full variable domain: NAGVMQNPRHLVRRRGQEARLRCSPMKGHSHVYWYRQLPEEGLKFMVYLQKENIIDESGMPKERFSAEFPKEGPSILRIQQVVRGDSAAYFCASSPLIPGNEQFFGPGTRLTVL.

The V and J genes are TRBV27 and TRBJ1-2, with TRBD1 matching 7 bases. Germline V lookup: CDR1 MNHEY, CDR2 SMNVEV (reference sequence). The CDR3 loop spans 12 amino acids. The V gene end was trimmed by 6 bases and the J gene end by 4 bases; junction bases not matched to a gene: 2. This CDR3 is CASRTGIYGYTF. CDR3 DNA: TGTGCCAGCAGGACAGGGATCTATGGCTACACCTTC.